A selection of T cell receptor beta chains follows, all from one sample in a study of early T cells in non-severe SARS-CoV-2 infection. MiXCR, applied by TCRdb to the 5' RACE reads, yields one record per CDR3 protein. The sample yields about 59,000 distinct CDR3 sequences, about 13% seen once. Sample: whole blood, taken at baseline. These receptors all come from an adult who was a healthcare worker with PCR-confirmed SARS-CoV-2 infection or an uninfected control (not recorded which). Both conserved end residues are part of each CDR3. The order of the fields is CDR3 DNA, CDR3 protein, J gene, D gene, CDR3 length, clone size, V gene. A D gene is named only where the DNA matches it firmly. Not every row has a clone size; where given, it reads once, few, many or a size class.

TGTGCCAGCAGCTTAATGGTGGAGGGAAGTGAGCAGTTCTTC CASSLMVEGSEQFF TRBJ2-1 - 14 - TRBV5-4
TGCAGTGCTAGTGGCGGGCGGATTTTTAATGAAAAACTGTTTTTT CSASGGRIFNEKLFF TRBJ1-4 - 15 - TRBV20-1
TGTGCCAGCACTGGACTAGCGGCCACCGGGGAGCTGTTTTTT CASTGLAATGELFF TRBJ2-2 TRBD2 14 few TRBV6-4
TGCAGCGCCCGTCCTCCCGCGGAGACGGCCTATGGCTACACCTTC CSARPPAETAYGYTF TRBJ1-2 - 15 - TRBV29-1
TGCGCCAGCAGCTTACCGGGCCAGGAGAACATTCAGTACTTC CASSLPGQENIQYF TRBJ2-4 - 14 - TRBV5-1
TGTGCCGGCAGCGTCCGGCGGGCAGATACGCAGTATTTT CAGSVRRADTQYF TRBJ2-3 - 13 - TRBV9
TGTGCCAGCAGCCGAGTCGGGGTTGCCCTACAATACGAGCAGTACTTC CASSRVGVALQYEQYF TRBJ2-7 - 16 - TRBV7-9
TGTGCCAGCAGTCGTGCCGGGACAGCCAGTGGCTACACCTTC CASSRAGTASGYTF TRBJ1-2 TRBD1 14 - TRBV12-3/TRBV12-4
TGTGCCAGCAGCTTAGATCTGGGGGCCAAGGAAAAACTGTTTTTT CASSLDLGAKEKLFF TRBJ1-4 - 15 few TRBV11-2
TGTGCCAGCTCACTCCGGGACGGCTCCACAGATACGCAGTATTTT CASSLRDGSTDTQYF TRBJ2-3 - 15 few TRBV18
TGTGCCAGTAGTCAGTGGGGTGAATACGAGCAGTACTTC CASSQWGEYEQYF TRBJ2-7 - 13 few TRBV19
TGTGCCAGCAGTCGTAGCGAAAAACTGTTTTTT CASSRSEKLFF TRBJ1-4 - 11 few TRBV28
TGCAGTGCTAGATATAGGAGTTCCTACGAGCAGTACTTC CSARYRSSYEQYF TRBJ2-7 - 13 few TRBV20-1
TGTGCCAGCAGATTAGCCGGGACAGGGGGCGAGCAGTTCTTC CASRLAGTGGEQFF TRBJ2-1 TRBD1 14 many TRBV11-2
TGTGCCAGCAGTTTATCTTCACAGAGGGGGGAGACCCAGTACTTC CASSLSSQRGETQYF TRBJ2-5 - 15 many TRBV28
TGTGCCAGCAGCGTTGGAAAGGGAACCATCGCCGGGGAGCTGTTTTTT CASSVGKGTIAGELFF TRBJ2-2 - 16 - TRBV9
TGTGCCAGCAGCCCGAAAGGGACACCTGTCTTT CASSPKGTPVF TRBJ1-1 - 11 - TRBV28
TGTGCCAGCAGCTTATCGCGACAAACCCTGGGGCAGTACTTC CASSLSRQTLGQYF TRBJ2-7 - 14 few TRBV11-1
TGTGCCAGCAGTCTCGGACAGGGAATGAACACTGAAGCTTTCTTT CASSLGQGMNTEAFF TRBJ1-1 TRBD1 15 many TRBV12-3/TRBV12-4
TGTGCCAGCAGTGAAAAGGGAAACACTGAAGCTTTCTTT CASSEKGNTEAFF TRBJ1-1 - 13 few TRBV6-1
TGCAGCGCTACGTCCGGGGGAGGCTACACCTTC CSATSGGGYTF TRBJ1-2 - 11 many TRBV29-1
TGCAGCGTTCCCCCGGTGATCAGGGGGCGCGACACTGAAGCTTTCTTT CSVPPVIRGRDTEAFF TRBJ1-1 TRBD1 16 few TRBV29-1
TGTGCCAGCAGCTTTTCGCCGAACACTGAAGCTTTCTTT CASSFSPNTEAFF TRBJ1-1 - 13 many TRBV7-6
TGTGCCAGCACCTCCCTGAGGAGTTTGGTAAATGAGCAGTTCTTC CASTSLRSLVNEQFF TRBJ2-1 - 15 few TRBV7-9
TGTGCCAGCAGTGGAGGACAGGGGTTCTATGGCTACACCTTC CASSGGQGFYGYTF TRBJ1-2 TRBD1 14 few TRBV2
TGTGCCAGCAGAATCAGACAGTTCACAGATACGCAGTATTTT CASRIRQFTDTQYF TRBJ2-3 - 14 few TRBV28
TGTGCCAGCAGTTTAACAGCTGCCTACGAGCAGTACTTC CASSLTAAYEQYF TRBJ2-7 - 13 many TRBV27
TGTGCCAGCAGTTTGGCGCGTGGCAGGGCATACGAGCAGTACTTC CASSLARGRAYEQYF TRBJ2-7 - 15 few TRBV27
TGTGCCACCAGCAGAGAGCTTAGCGGGAGTAACGGGAATGAGCAGTTCTTC CATSRELSGSNGNEQFF TRBJ2-1 TRBD2 17 - TRBV15
TGTGCCAGCAGCTTAGCGGGAGGGCTTTTGGAGACCCAGTACTTC CASSLAGGLLETQYF TRBJ2-5 TRBD2 15 few TRBV11-2
TGCAGTGCTAAACCGGGACAGCTTGAAGCTTTCTTT CSAKPGQLEAFF TRBJ1-1 TRBD1 12 medium-sized TRBV20-1
TGCAGTGCTCCGACTAGTATCATATCATATGAGCAGTTCTTC CSAPTSIISYEQFF TRBJ2-1 - 14 - TRBV20-1
TGCAGCGCCATGGTTACCCCTGGGGAGCAGTACTTC CSAMVTPGEQYF TRBJ2-7 - 12 many TRBV29-1
TGTGCCAGCAGCTTAAAGGAAGGCACTGAAGCTTTCTTT CASSLKEGTEAFF TRBJ1-1 - 13 - TRBV7-6
TGTGCCAGCAGCTCGTACATCTCCAAGGGGGCCTATGGCTACACCTTC CASSSYISKGAYGYTF TRBJ1-2 TRBD1 16 few TRBV7-8
TGTGCCAGCAGCATACTAGCGGGAGACAAAAACATTCAGTACTTC CASSILAGDKNIQYF TRBJ2-4 TRBD2 15 - TRBV5-6
TGTGCCAGCAGCCAGGGACTAATTACAGATACGCAGTATTTT CASSQGLITDTQYF TRBJ2-3 TRBD2 14 - TRBV7-3